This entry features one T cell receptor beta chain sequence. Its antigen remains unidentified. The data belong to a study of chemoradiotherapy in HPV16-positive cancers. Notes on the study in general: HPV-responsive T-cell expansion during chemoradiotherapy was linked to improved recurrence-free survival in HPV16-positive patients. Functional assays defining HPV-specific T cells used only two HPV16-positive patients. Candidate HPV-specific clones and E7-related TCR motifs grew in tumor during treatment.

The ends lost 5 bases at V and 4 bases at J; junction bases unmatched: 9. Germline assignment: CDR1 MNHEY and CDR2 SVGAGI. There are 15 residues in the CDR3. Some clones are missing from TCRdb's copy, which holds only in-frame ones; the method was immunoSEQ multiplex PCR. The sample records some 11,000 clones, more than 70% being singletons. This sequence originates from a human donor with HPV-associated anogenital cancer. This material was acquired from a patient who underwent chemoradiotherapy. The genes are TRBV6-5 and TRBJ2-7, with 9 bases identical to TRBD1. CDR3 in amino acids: CASSPPGTGFYEQYF. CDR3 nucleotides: TGTGCCAGCAGTCCGCCCGGGACAGGGTTTTACGAGCAGTACTTC.